A single sample is the source of the 22 T cell receptor beta chains below, sequenced in a study of blood T cell repertoires in COVID-19. This table comes from immunoSEQ multiplex PCR, and its TCRdb copy is limited to in-frame clones, with some not included. The profile shows 140,000 or so clones, 80% to 90% of them singletons. The specimen was peripheral blood. The source of these receptors is an older woman with active COVID-19.

V and J are TRBV6-2 or TRBV6-3 and TRBJ1-1; 7 bases match TRBD1. This CDR3 has 16 residues. The V and J ends lost 0 bases and 1 base, in that order; junction bases with no gene match: 5. Germline V gives CDR1 MNHEY, CDR2 SVGEGT. CDR3 in DNA: TGTGCCAGCAGTTACTCGATAGGACAGGCGAACACTGAAGCTTTCTTT. Translated, it gives CASSYSIGQANTEAFF.

This clone was counted a single time. The V and J genes are TRBV5-1 and TRBJ1-4; a weak D match, TRBD1 (6 bases). Germline CDR1 is SGHRS and CDR2 is YFSETQ. This CDR3 is 16 amino acids long. V lost 5 bases to trimming and J lost 5 bases, with 19 bases between them. The CDR3 here is CASRSPTGSLNEKLFF. CDR3 coding DNA: TGCGCCAGCAGATCTCCGACAGGATCACTCAATGAAAAACTGTTTTTT.

The chain combines TRBV5-8 with TRBJ2-1, with 10 nucleotides matching TRBD2. Germline V CDR1 and CDR2: SGHTS, YDEGEE. V trimming: 5 bases; J trimming: 7 bases; junction bases outside the gene matches: 3. The CDR3 contains 13 residues. DNA for the CDR3: TGTGCCAGCAGGAAGCGGGAGGGAAATGAGCAGTTCTTC. This codes for CASRKREGNEQFF.

In its sample, this clone was seen a few times. CDR3 DNA sequence: TGTGCCTGGTTTACAGGCGGCTACACCTTC. It translates to CAWFTGGYTF. The chain combines TRBV30 with TRBJ1-2; D is possibly TRBD1 (5 bases). Trimming pared 5 bases from V and 8 bases from J, leaving 9 bases between. CDR1 is GTSNPN, CDR2 SVGIG, per germline (reference sequence). This CDR3 is 10 amino acids long.

This clone occurred a few times. The chain has TRBV24-1 and TRBJ2-7, with D perhaps matching TRBD2 (6 bases). The CDR3 runs to 14 residues. From germline, CDR1 is KGHDR and CDR2 SFDVKD. Trimming shortened V by 3 bases and J by 2 bases, and 10 bases separated the two germline ends. Here the CDR3 reads CATSDAGYTYEQYF. For the CDR3, the DNA is TGTGCCACCAGTGATGCGGGGTACACCTACGAGCAGTACTTC.

The chain couples TRBV3-1 (or the pseudogene TRBV3-2) to TRBJ2-3, with 8 bases aligning to TRBD2. Germline lookup yields CDR1 LGHDT and CDR2 YNNKEL (reference sequence). The CDR3 totals 15 residues. V was pared by 5 bases and J by 3 bases, with 7 bases of the junction left unmatched. The CDR3 DNA is TGTGCCAGCAGCGCGCTCGCTAGCGGGACAGATACGCAGTATTTT. Its protein product is CASSALASGTDTQYF.

This clone was detected once. The chain carries TRBV7-2 and TRBJ2-1; maybe TRBD2 (5 bases). The CDR3 runs to 16 residues. V lost 1 base and J lost 7, with 17 bases in between. CDR1 and CDR2 from the germline V gene are SGHTA and FQGNSA. The CDR3 DNA sequence: TGTGCCAGCAGCTTAGGTCGGGGTATCCCCAGGAATGAGCAGTTCTTC. Translation gives CASSLGRGIPRNEQFF.

J is TRBJ2-1 and V is TRBV30; 9 nucleotides agree with TRBD2. The germline gives CDR1 GTSNPN, CDR2 SVGIG (reference sequence). This CDR3 is 14 amino acids long. With V trimmed by 0 bases and J by 9 bases, 6 bases remained unmatched. DNA for the CDR3: TGTGCCTGGAGTGTCGGTAGCGGGAGCGGTGAGCAGTTCTTC. Amino acid sequence: CAWSVGSGSGEQFF.

V and J are TRBV15 and TRBJ1-1; D call uncertain. V lost 3 bases to trimming and J lost 2 bases, with 7 bases between them. There are 13 residues in the CDR3. The germline CDR1 and CDR2 sequences are LNHNV and YYDKDF (reference sequence). DNA for the CDR3: TGTGCCACCAGCAGGTACAGTAACACTGAAGCTTTCTTT. Its translation is CATSRYSNTEAFF.

V gene TRBV4-3 combines with J gene TRBJ2-1, with a weak D call TRBD2 (5 bases). The germline gives CDR1 LGHNA, CDR2 YSLEER. The V end was cut by 0 bases, the J end by 9 bases, with 9 bases between. The CDR3 runs to 13 residues. The CDR3 DNA reads TGCGCCAGCAGCCAAGATATAGCGTTTGAGCAGTTCTTC. It encodes CASSQDIAFEQFF.

The chain has TRBV5-5 and TRBJ2-7; 8 bases fit TRBD2. The V and J ends lost 5 bases and 6 bases, in that order; junction bases with no gene match: 13. CDR1 and CDR2 (germline): SGHKS, YYEKEE (reference sequence). The CDR3 totals 15 residues. The CDR3 DNA sequence: TGTGCCAGCAGGGGCGAGCGACTAGCGAGTGGCGAGCAGTACTTC. It encodes CASRGERLASGEQYF.

This clone was recorded a few times. The chain uses TRBV7-9 and TRBJ2-1, with TRBD1 identical over 9 bases. This CDR3 is built from 15 residues. Germline-derived CDR1 and CDR2 are SEHNR and FQNEAQ (reference sequence). Trimming cost V 5 bases and J 4 bases; bases outside gene matches: 6. CDR3 coding DNA: TGTGCCAGCAGCCCCGGGACAGGGCAATACAATGAGCAGTTCTTC. Its translation is CASSPGTGQYNEQFF.

The sample holds one count of this clone. This chain links TRBV4-3 with TRBJ2-7, with 7 nucleotides matching TRBD2. Per the germline V gene, CDR1 is LGHNA and CDR2 is YSLEER. The CDR3 runs to 14 residues. The V segment lost 1 base and the J segment 5 bases; nucleotides outside the gene matches: 5. CDR3 loop: CASSQGGGSDEQYF. CDR3 DNA sequence: TGCGCCAGCAGCCAAGGGGGCGGGAGTGACGAGCAGTACTTC.

This rearrangement joins TRBV18 to TRBJ2-7; no firm D call. This CDR3 region has 12 residues. CDR1 is KGHSH and CDR2 is LQKENI in the germline V gene. Trimming removed 3 bases at V and 2 bases at J, with 5 bases between. The CDR3 DNA follows: TGTGCCAGCTCACCCGACACCTACGAGCAGTACTTC. This gives the protein CASSPDTYEQYF.

This clone appeared a few times. J is TRBJ2-5 and V is TRBV28; a possible D gene is TRBD1 (5 bases). V was cut by 5 bases and J by 6 bases, with 19 bases left in between. This CDR3 region has 15 residues. The V gene's germline CDR1 is MDHEN and CDR2 SYDVKM. In nucleotides, the CDR3 is TGTGCCAGCAGTCCCCGGGCAGGGATGGCGCAGACCCAGTACTTC. Translating gives CASSPRAGMAQTQYF.

The chain employs TRBV6-2 or TRBV6-3 and TRBJ2-7, with TRBD2 matching 9 bases. Germline assignment: CDR1 MNHEY and CDR2 SVGEGT. The CDR3 spans 18 residues. The V gene end was trimmed by 0 bases and the J gene end by 7 bases; junction bases not matched to a gene: 16. The CDR3 nucleotides read TGTGCCAGCAGTTACTCTCCTGTCGGGCTAGCGGGACGACAAGAGCAGTACTTC. Amino acids: CASSYSPVGLAGRQEQYF.

This rearrangement joins TRBV3-1 (or the pseudogene TRBV3-2) to TRBJ1-1; D possibly corresponds to TRBD1 (6 bases). The CDR3 is 14 amino acids. Germline CDR1 and CDR2: LGHDT and YNNKEL (reference sequence). V lost 3 bases to trimming and J lost 5 bases, with 13 bases between them. The CDR3 nucleotides are TGTGCCAGCAGCCACCTACAGGGTGGGACTGAAGCTTTCTTT. Translated, it gives CASSHLQGGTEAFF.

This clone is a singleton in its sample. CDR3 in DNA: TGCGCCAGCAGATTACAAGTCGGGTTTTCCTACAATGAGCAGTTCTTC. Its protein is CASRLQVGFSYNEQFF. The chain couples TRBV5-1 to TRBJ2-1; D is undetermined. Germline V gene lookup returns CDR1 SGHRS and CDR2 YFSETQ. V was shortened by 5 bases and J by 1 base, with 16 bases between the two germline ends. The CDR3 sequence is 16 residues long.

The CDR3 is CASSQGVVDRNSPLHF. CDR3 bases: TGTGCCAGCAGCCAAGGGGTGGTAGACAGGAATTCACCCCTCCACTTT. V usage is TRBV3-1 (or the pseudogene TRBV3-2) and J usage is TRBJ1-6; tentative D call: TRBD1 (6 bases). Deletions cut 1 base from V and 7 bases from J, with 14 bases between. Germline-derived CDR1 and CDR2 are LGHDT and YNNKEL (reference sequence). The CDR3 totals 16 residues.

V is TRBV28 and J is TRBJ1-2, with D possibly matching TRBD1 (6 bases). The CDR3 consists of 15 residues. Trimming removed 4 bases from V and 0 bases from J, with 12 bases in between. The germline gives CDR1 MDHEN, CDR2 SYDVKM. The CDR3 DNA sequence: TGTGCCAGCAGTTCTGGGGGGGCCGCTAACTATGGCTACACCTTC. Amino acid sequence: CASSSGGAANYGYTF.

For this clone: Different DNA sequences within this sample yield the same CDR3. The chain is built from TRBV14 and TRBJ2-2; a weak D match, TRBD1 (6 bases). The CDR3 has 15 amino acids. V lost 5 bases and J 4 bases, leaving 14 bases between the germline ends. Germline lookup yields CDR1 SGHDN and CDR2 FVKESK. As DNA, the CDR3 is TGTGCCAGCAGCTACACAGGGAAGTTCACCGGGGAGCTGTTTTTT. Amino acid sequence: CASSYTGKFTGELFF.

The chain uses TRBV7-9 and TRBJ1-5; 7 bases line up with TRBD1. J lost 5 bases, V lost 5 bases, and 3 bases had no gene match. Germline values: CDR1 SEHNR, CDR2 FQNEAQ (reference sequence). CDR3 length equals 13 residues. The CDR3 DNA reads TGTGCCAGCAGCAGGGACAGTTATCAGCCCCAGCATTTT. This encodes CASSRDSYQPQHF.